What follows are 13 T cell receptor beta chains derived from one specimen sequenced in a study of radiotherapy plus CTLA-4 blockade in lung cancer. Measured with immunoSEQ multiplex PCR; TCRdb has only the in-frame clones, and not every one. The sample has 40,000 to 45,000 clones, about 70% seen once; the top ten hold approximately 9%. This sample comprised peripheral blood, obtained from a patient treated with radiotherapy plus ipilimumab. These receptors came from a human donor with non-small cell lung cancer who had stable disease on radiotherapy plus ipilimumab.

The J gene is TRBJ2-7, the V gene TRBV5-4, with D perhaps matching TRBD2 (5 bases). Trimming took off 2 bases at V and 7 bases at J, with 16 bases between the two ends. There are 14 residues in the CDR3. CDR1 is SGHNT, CDR2 YYREEE, per germline (reference sequence). CDR3 loop: CASSLPGRTREQYF. CDR3 coding DNA: TGTGCCAGCAGCTTACCGGGAAGAACTCGAGAGCAGTACTTC.

The chain uses TRBV11-1 and TRBJ2-7, with a tentative D call TRBD2 (5 bases). V lost 2 bases to trimming and J lost 0 bases, with 11 bases between them. The CDR3 is 15 residues long. The V gene's germline CDR1 is SGHAT and CDR2 FQDESV (reference sequence). The DNA for the CDR3 is TGTGCCAGCAGCTTAACGCGGGCACCCTCCTACGAGCAGTACTTC. Amino acid sequence: CASSLTRAPSYEQYF.

The chain uses TRBV10-3 and TRBJ1-5, with 8 bases aligning to TRBD1. The germline V gene has CDR1 ENHRY and CDR2 SYGVKD. V dropped 2 bases and J dropped 4; count of bases not matched to a gene: 4. The CDR3 has 15 amino acids. For the CDR3, the DNA is TGTGCCATCAGTGAGACAGACAGGGGAAATCAGCCCCAGCATTTT. Its protein is CAISETDRGNQPQHF.

The chain joins TRBV4-1 to TRBJ1-6; possibly TRBD1 for D (5 bases). V was trimmed by 3 bases and J by 0 bases, leaving 12 bases between them. The CDR3 totals 17 residues. From germline, CDR1 is MGHRA and CDR2 YSYEKL. The CDR3 sequence is CASSQQDTSSYNSPLHF. The CDR3 nucleotides are TGCGCCAGCAGCCAGCAGGACACGAGCTCCTATAATTCACCCCTCCACTTT.

The chain couples TRBV9 to TRBJ1-1, with no clear D. V lost 1 base, J lost 4 bases, and 8 bases lay in between. The CDR3 sequence is 13 residues long. CDR1 is SGDLS and CDR2 is YYNGEE in the germline V gene. The CDR3, as DNA: TGTGCCAGCAGCGTATTAGATACCACTGAAGCTTTCTTT. Protein product: CASSVLDTTEAFF.

Here the CDR3 reads CASSPAAGVNQYF. For the CDR3, the DNA is TGCGCCAGCAGCCCCGCCGCAGGGGTGAACCAGTACTTC. V usage is TRBV5-1 and J usage is TRBJ2-5, with D tentatively TRBD1 (6 bases). Germline V lookup: CDR1 SGHRS, CDR2 YFSETQ. CDR3 size: 13 residues. Trimming stripped 4 bases from V and 10 bases from J, with 17 bases between. The variable domain in full, with the rest retrieved from reference TRBV5-1 and TRBJ2-5, is KAGVTQTPRYLIKTRGQQVTLSCSPISGHRSVSWYQQTPGQGLQFLFEYFSETQRNKGNFPGRFSGRQFSNSRSEMNVSTLELGDSALYLCASSPAAGVNQYFGPGTRLLVL.

The chain has TRBV5-6 and TRBJ2-5; 7 bases fit TRBD2. Trimming removed 0 bases from V and 4 bases from J; junction bases left unmatched: 9. This CDR3 has 16 residues. Germline V gene lookup returns CDR1 SGHDT and CDR2 YYEEEE. CDR3 coding DNA: TGTGCCAGCAGCTTGGCCTTAGGAGAGCGGGGAGAGACCCAGTACTTC. Translating gives CASSLALGERGETQYF.

J is TRBJ1-1 and V is TRBV5-1; 8 nucleotides match TRBD1. V lost 4 bases to trimming and J lost 4 bases; unmatched junction nucleotides: 3. CDR1 and CDR2 from the germline V gene are SGHRS and YFSETQ. CDR3 size: 13 residues. As DNA, the CDR3 is TGCGCCAGCAGCCGAGGACAGGGCACTGAAGCTTTCTTT. Amino acid sequence: CASSRGQGTEAFF.

This CDR3 is CASSQGARTEAFF. The CDR3 nucleotides are TGTGCCAGCAGCCAGGGGGCTCGGACTGAAGCTTTCTTT. The chain couples TRBV27 to TRBJ1-1, with 8 bases that match TRBD1. This CDR3 spans 13 amino acids. From germline, CDR1 is MNHEY and CDR2 SMNVEV (reference sequence). J gave up 5 bases and V 6 bases, and 5 bases lay outside the gene matches.

The V and J genes are TRBV13 and TRBJ2-3, with 10 positions matching TRBD1. Germline V gene lookup returns CDR1 PRHDT and CDR2 FYEKMQ (reference sequence). CDR3 length equals 16 residues. V shed 0 bases, J shed 4 bases, and the junction held 4 bases outside the gene matches. The CDR3 region has the DNA TGTGCCAGCAGCTTAGGGACAGGGGGCCTGTCAGATACGCAGTATTTT. Protein: CASSLGTGGLSDTQYF.

The genes are TRBV25-1 and TRBJ1-3, with a weak D call TRBD1 (6 bases). CDR1 and CDR2 from the germline V gene are MGHDK and SYGVNS. There are 15 residues in the CDR3. Trimming cost V 1 base and J 1 base, with 8 bases left between them. This chain's CDR3 is CASSEFGQSGNTIYF. The DNA of the CDR3 is TGTGCCAGCAGTGAATTTGGACAGTCTGGAAACACCATATATTTT.

CDR3 region: CASSPTGGLGNEQFF. The CDR3 DNA follows: TGTGCCAGCAGCCCGACAGGGGGATTGGGCAATGAGCAGTTCTTC. J is TRBJ2-1 and V is TRBV6-5; 9 bases agree with TRBD1. J was trimmed by 6 bases and V by 6 bases; bases with no gene match: 9. CDR1 MNHEY and CDR2 SVGAGI come from the germline V gene. This CDR3 comprises 15 residues.

The rearrangement links TRBV2 to TRBJ2-3, with 9 bases lining up with TRBD2. With V trimmed by 6 bases and J by 5 bases, 15 bases remained unmatched. The V gene's germline CDR1 is SNHLY and CDR2 FYNNEI. This CDR3 has 17 amino acids. The CDR3 DNA reads as TGTGCCAGCAGCCCCCTAGGTGGCGGGGGGGACGGAGATACGCAGTATTTT. It yields the protein CASSPLGGGGDGDTQYF. Combining the CDR3 with reference TRBV2 and TRBJ2-3 gives the whole variable domain EPEVTQTPSHQVTQMGQEVILRCVPISNHLYFYWYRQILGQKVEFLVSFYNNEISEKSEIFDDQFSVERPDGSNFTLKIRSTKLEDSAMYFCASSPLGGGGDGDTQYFGPGTRLTVL.